The 7 T cell receptor beta chains presented below share a single source sample, sequenced in a study of identical twins (dated by TCRdb to about 2016). Receptor amplification or capture employed 5' RACE. The sample was run on an Illumina HiSeq 2000. TCRdb passed the public sequencing reads through fastp at Q25 and MiXCR, retaining productive beta sequences. Duplicate CDR3 protein sequences are folded into a single record with the most common DNA and genes. The sample table contains about 450,000 distinct CDR3 sequences; only one count was recorded for around 18% of them. The top ten hold around 12% of the sample. Sequenced material: naive T cells sorted from blood. The cell subset or site label corresponds to: cells isolated with a human naive T-cell isolation kit. The receptors shown here come from a man in his forties or fifties in good health.

The chain employs TRBV7-8 and TRBJ2-7; D might be TRBD1 (6 bases). V dropped 5 bases and J dropped 2 bases, with 16 bases sitting between them. The CDR3 loop spans 15 amino acids. Germline CDR1 SGHVS, CDR2 FQNEAQ. The CDR3 nucleotides read TGTGCCAGCAGCCACGACAGGACGGGCACCTACGAGCAGTACTTC. This gives the protein CASSHDRTGTYEQYF.

This clonotype has just a few counts. This chain links TRBV6-5 with TRBJ2-3, with TRBD2 matching 10 bases. J lost 4 bases, V lost 4 bases, and 5 bases had no gene match. The CDR3 covers 15 residues. The germline V gene has CDR1 MNHEY and CDR2 SVGAGI. Written as DNA, the CDR3 is TGTGCCAGCAGTTCCTTAGCGGGGGGCGCAGATACGCAGTATTTT. Its translation is CASSSLAGGADTQYF.

The chain joins TRBV7-8 to TRBJ2-7; 11 bases agree with TRBD2. The CDR3 runs 15 residues. Trimming removed 5 bases from V and 7 bases from J; junction bases left unmatched: 10. Germline V gene sequence: CDR1 SGHVS, CDR2 FQNEAQ. CDR3 bases: TGTGCCAGCAGCCCCCGACTAGCGGGGAAGGGAGAGCAGTACTTC. Translation gives CASSPRLAGKGEQYF.

The rearrangement uses TRBV20-1 and TRBJ2-1; D not resolved. CDR1 is DFQATT and CDR2 is SNEGSKA in the germline V gene (reference sequence). This CDR3 has 13 residues. Trimming stripped 6 bases from V and 6 bases from J, with 15 bases between. DNA for the CDR3: TGCAGTGCCCCCCTAGGTGGCAGCAATGAGCAGTTCTTC. Protein sequence: CSAPLGGSNEQFF.

A few counts support this clonotype. The V gene is TRBV27, the J gene TRBJ1-5; perhaps TRBD1 as D (6 bases). The germline V and J ends were trimmed by 5 bases and 6 bases, with 14 bases remaining between them. The germline gives CDR1 MNHEY, CDR2 SMNVEV (reference sequence). The CDR3 is 14 residues long. In nucleotides, the CDR3 is TGTGCCAGCAGTCTACAGGGAAGGGGTCAGCCCCAGCATTTT. Translated: CASSLQGRGQPQHF.

This clonotype was observed at least ten times. This chain joins TRBV7-2 and TRBJ2-7, with D unresolved. The ends were cut back, 1 base at V and 3 bases at J, with 10 bases in the middle. The germline V gene encodes CDR1 SGHTA and CDR2 FQGNSA. This CDR3 is built from 14 residues. This CDR3 is CASSLGASYYEQYF. DNA for the CDR3: TGTGCCAGCAGCTTAGGGGCTTCCTACTACGAGCAGTACTTC. Full variable domain (missing parts from reference TRBV7-2 and TRBJ2-7): GAGVSQSPSNKVTEKGKDVELRCDPISGHTALYWYRQSLGQGLEFLIYFQGNSAPDKSGLPSDRFSAERTGGSVSTLTIQRTQQEDSAVYLCASSLGASYYEQYFGPGTRLTVT.

In its sample, this clonotype was seen a few times. The chain links TRBV29-1 to TRBJ2-1, with 7 bases matching TRBD2. The CDR3 is 15 amino acids. The V and J ends lost 4 bases and 9 bases, in that order; junction bases with no gene match: 15. Per germline, CDR1 SQVTM and CDR2 ANQGSEA. CDR3 in DNA: TGCAGCGTTGGCAGGTCGGGACTACCAAGGGGTGAGCAGTTCTTC. Its translation: CSVGRSGLPRGEQFF.